This T cell receptor beta chain was observed in a study of shared T cell receptors in the human thymus. V lost 0 bases to trimming and J lost 0 bases, with 19 bases between them. Germline assignment: CDR1 SGHDN and CDR2 FVKESK. The CDR3 is made up of 19 amino acids. Clones were read by immunoSEQ multiplex PCR, and TCRdb kept only the in-frame ones, dropping some. Of over 650,000 clones in the sample, around 87% were seen once. This sample was also put to use in a study of human thymus T cells.

Material: thymocytes. This receptor was taken from a boy under three years old with a congenital heart defect. The chain combines TRBV14 with TRBJ2-3; weak D call: TRBD2 (7 bases). The CDR3 loop reads CASSQERRGPSYSTDTQYF. The DNA of the CDR3 is TGTGCCAGCAGCCAAGAAAGGCGGGGGCCCTCTTATAGCACAGATACGCAGTATTTT.